This paragraph covers one T cell receptor beta chain sequence. Other DNA sequences within the sample encode an identical CDR3. Donors comprised only Caucasian adults living in Nashville, Tennessee. The assay was carried out at the deep level. The authors' processing: There were no quality scores in the junction-only immunoSEQ sequences, so filtering differed. The protocol was immunoSEQ multiplex PCR, while the TCRdb copy is restricted to in-frame clones and leaves out a portion. The D gene and trimming were derived from the DNA, and the V and J assignments and clone size from that table. There are some 2,500,000 clones in the sample; around 90% occur only once, and around 0.35% lies in the top ten. These data come from a study of shared clonotypes between healthy human individuals. Trimming left V 2 bases short and J 2 bases short, with 9 bases between. The CDR3 loop spans 14 amino acids. Germline CDR1 reads KGHSH; CDR2 reads LQKENI.

This rearrangement joins TRBV18 to TRBJ2-5, with no clear D. The sequence was obtained from a man between 18 and 35 years old in good health. Some clones in this sample may be carry-over from other donors' samples. The sequencing input was naive CD4+ T cells from PBMCs. As to subset: CD45RA+ positively selected. The CDR3 nucleotides are TGTGCCAGCTCACCAGGGGTCCCACAAGAGACCCAGTACTTC. Protein product: CASSPGVPQETQYF. The full variable domain, with the rest looked up from reference TRBV18 and TRBJ2-5, is NAGVMQNPRHLVRRRGQEARLRCSPMKGHSHVYWYRQLPEEGLKFMVYLQKENIIDESGMPKERFSAEFPKEGPSILRIQQVVRGDSAAYFCASSPGVPQETQYFGPGTRLLVL.